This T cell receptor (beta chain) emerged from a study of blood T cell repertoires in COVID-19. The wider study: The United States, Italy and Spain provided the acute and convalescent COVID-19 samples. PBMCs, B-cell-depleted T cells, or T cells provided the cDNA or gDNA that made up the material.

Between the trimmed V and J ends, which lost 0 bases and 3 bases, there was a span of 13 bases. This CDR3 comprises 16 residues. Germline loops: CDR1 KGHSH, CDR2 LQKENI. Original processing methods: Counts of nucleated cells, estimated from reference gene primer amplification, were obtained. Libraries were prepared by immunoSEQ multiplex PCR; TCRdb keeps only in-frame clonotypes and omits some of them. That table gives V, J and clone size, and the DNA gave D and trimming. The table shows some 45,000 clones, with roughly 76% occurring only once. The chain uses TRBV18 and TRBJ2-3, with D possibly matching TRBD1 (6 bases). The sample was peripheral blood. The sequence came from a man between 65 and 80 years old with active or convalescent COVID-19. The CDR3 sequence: CASSPPVARGTDTQYF. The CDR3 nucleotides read TGTGCCAGCTCACCACCGGTAGCCAGGGGTACAGATACGCAGTATTTT. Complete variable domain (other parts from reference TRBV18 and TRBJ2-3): NAGVMQNPRHLVRRRGQEARLRCSPMKGHSHVYWYRQLPEEGLKFMVYLQKENIIDESGMPKERFSAEFPKEGPSILRIQQVVRGDSAAYFCASSPPVARGTDTQYFGPGTRLTVL.